The T cell receptor beta chain under discussion was sequenced for a study of cytomegalovirus exposure and HLA in healthy donors. In this sample, this clone turned up a few times. No antigen is known for it. Germline CDR1 is KGHSH and CDR2 is LQKENI. CDR3 size: 15 residues. The V end was cut by 5 bases, the J end by 6 bases, with 19 bases between. The primer mix had 60 Vbeta and 13 Jbeta primers. The method was immunoSEQ multiplex PCR; TCRdb's version includes in-frame clones alone and lacks a portion of them. In the table there are some 65,000 clones, roughly 80% of which are singletons. Findings and limits, study-wide: Equally common other TCR beta chains were less clonally expanded than HLA-associated ones, a later analysis found. Some V segments (TRBV6-2 and TRBV6-3 among them) were excluded as indistinguishable. Sequencing had likely introduced a cluster of highly shared sequence variants as an artifact. Cytomegalovirus association was listed for 150 to 200 TCR beta chains.

The receptor was isolated from a woman aged 35 to 49 in good health and CMV-seropositive. The specimen sequenced was PBMCs. The genes are TRBV18 and TRBJ1-2; D remains ambiguous. The CDR3 protein is CASSAGPNPLDGYTF. The CDR3 bases are TGTGCCAGCTCAGCGGGTCCCAACCCTTTGGATGGCTACACCTTC.